A selection of T cell receptor beta chains follows, all from one sample in a study of Ad26.COV2.S vaccination and SARS-CoV-2 variants. Repertoires were generated with immunoSEQ multiplex PCR, while TCRdb's copy carries only in-frame clones and drops some. The sample contains roughly 240,000 clones, roughly 88% of which appear only once. Sequences were derived from peripheral blood, sampled in a trial of Ad26.COV2.S vaccine versus placebo. The receptors were sampled from a person aged 18-60 years who received the Ad26.COV2.S COVID-19 vaccine or a placebo. CDR3s include the opening cysteine and the closing phenylalanine or tryptophan. The D gene is left open where the match is weak. Only part of the rows carry a size: once, few, many, or a class if the clone is expanded.

16	TRBV9	TRBJ2-4	NA	NA	TGTGCCAGCAGCGTTGCGCAGTCCCCCGCGGGGAACATTCAGTACTTC	CASSVAQSPAGNIQYF
16	TRBV25-1	TRBJ2-4	NA	TRBD1	TGTGCCAGCAGTTCACGAGGGCGGGACAGGGGGACCATTCAGTACTTC	CASSSRGRDRGTIQYF
14	TRBV6-2/TRBV6-3	TRBJ2-2	NA	NA	TGTGCCAGCAGTTACTGGGGCGGGACCGGGGAGCTGTTTTTT	CASSYWGGTGELFF
17	TRBV2	TRBJ2-7	NA	TRBD2	TGTGCCAGCAGTGAAACCGGTAGACTAGCGGGGGTCCTCGAGCAGTACTTC	CASSETGRLAGVLEQYF
13	TRBV6-2/TRBV6-3	TRBJ2-7	few	NA	TGTGCCAGCAGTTACGGGGCTACCTACGAGCAGTACTTC	CASSYGATYEQYF
13	TRBV29-1	TRBJ2-3	NA	NA	TGCAGCGTTGACGAGGTAGTACCGGATACGCAGTATTTT	CSVDEVVPDTQYF
15	TRBV15	TRBJ2-7	NA	NA	TGTGCCACCAGCAGGATGACAAGCCCTGACTACGAGCAGTACTTC	CATSRMTSPDYEQYF
17	TRBV18	TRBJ1-6	few	TRBD1	TGTGCCAGCTCACCTACCAGGACAGGGCCGACCGGTTCACCCCTCCACTTT	CASSPTRTGPTGSPLHF
15	TRBV5-1	TRBJ2-3	NA	TRBD1	TGCGCCAGCAGCTTGGGACAGGGGGCTGGAGATACGCAGTATTTT	CASSLGQGAGDTQYF
16	TRBV5-4	TRBJ2-3	NA	TRBD1	TGTGCCAGCAGACACTCGACAGGGGAGAGCACAGATACGCAGTATTTT	CASRHSTGESTDTQYF
13	TRBV12-3/TRBV12-4	TRBJ1-1	NA	NA	TGTGCCAGCAGTTTGTGGGGGGACACTGAAGCTTTCTTT	CASSLWGDTEAFF
15	TRBV7-9	TRBJ2-1	NA	NA	TGTGCCAGCAGCCCACCAGGGAGCTCCTACAATGAGCAGTTCTTC	CASSPPGSSYNEQFF
16	TRBV7-6	TRBJ2-1	NA	NA	TGTGCCAGCAGCTTAGGGACTGCATCCACCTACAATGAGCAGTTCTTC	CASSLGTASTYNEQFF
15	TRBV23-1	TRBJ2-7	NA	TRBD2	TGCGCCAGCAGTCAGTTAGCGGGGACCGACTGCGAGCAGTACTTC	CASSQLAGTDCEQYF
15	TRBV6-5	TRBJ1-6	NA	NA	TGTGCCAGCAGCCCCGGGACAACCTATAATTCACCCCTCCACTTT	CASSPGTTYNSPLHF
14	TRBV18	TRBJ2-3	NA	NA	TGTGCCAGCTCACTCCTTGTCAGGGGAGATACGCAGTATTTT	CASSLLVRGDTQYF
20	TRBV23-1	TRBJ2-3	NA	TRBD2	TGCGCCAGCAGTCACCGTAAAACGAGGGCTAGCGGGAGGTGTACAGATACGCAGTATTTT	CASSHRKTRASGRCTDTQYF
14	TRBV7-2	TRBJ1-5	NA	NA	TGTGCCAGCAGCTTAGTGACCGACAATCAGCCCCAGCATTTT	CASSLVTDNQPQHF
16	TRBV5-1	TRBJ2-6	NA	NA	TGCGCCAGCAGCTTGGACACGCTCTCTGGGGCCAACGTCCTGACTTTC	CASSLDTLSGANVLTF
17	TRBV4-3	TRBJ2-1	NA	TRBD2	TGCGCCAGCAGCCCGGGGGCTAGCGGGGGCCTTAACAATGAGCAGTTCTTC	CASSPGASGGLNNEQFF
16	TRBV19	TRBJ1-2	NA	NA	TGTGCCAGTAGTACACGGACCTCTAACACTAACTATGGCTACACCTTC	CASSTRTSNTNYGYTF
17	TRBV28	TRBJ2-6	once	NA	TGTGCCAGCAGTCCCCCCCCCGGGGGCGCCGGGGCCAACGTCCTGACTTTC	CASSPPPGGAGANVLTF
12	TRBV28	TRBJ1-5	NA	NA	TGTGCCAGCAGGGACCTCAATCAGCCCCAGCATTTT	CASRDLNQPQHF
14	TRBV24-1	TRBJ2-2	few	NA	TGTGCCACCAGTGATTTGGGGAACACCGGGGAGCTGTTTTTT	CATSDLGNTGELFF
14	TRBV5-5	TRBJ2-3	NA	NA	TGTGCCAGCAGCTTGGCGGTTGTGGGTGATACGCAGTATTTT	CASSLAVVGDTQYF
15	TRBV14	TRBJ1-1	NA	TRBD1	TGTGCCACCTCCCAGGGGACAGGGGTTAACACTGAAGCTTTCTTT	CATSQGTGVNTEAFF
11	TRBV20-1	TRBJ2-5	NA	TRBD1	TGCAGTGCTGACAGGGTAGAGACCCAGTACTTC	CSADRVETQYF
15	TRBV6-6	TRBJ2-3	NA	TRBD1	TGTGCCAGCAAAAACAGGGGGCTGGGCACAGATACGCAGTATTTT	CASKNRGLGTDTQYF